Sequencing of this T cell receptor (beta chain) was carried out in a study of shared clonotypes between healthy human individuals (dated by TCRdb to 2018 to 2021). A note on the overall study: The cohort included a few men and two women between 18 and 49 years of age. To increase sequencing depth and limit assay-specific biases, different laboratories used diverse techniques to prepare libraries and sequence TCR repertoires. Per donor, leukapheresis produced somewhere between about 0.8 and 9 billion PBMCs. For each donor, CD4 naive and CD4 memory were each given three plates, CD8 naive was given two plates, and CD8 memory was given one plate. To estimate repertoire size and how much clonotypes are shared between individuals, the study performed deep sequencing of blood TCR repertoires from roughly five healthy adults. Findings and caveats that apply to the study as a whole: Even with the large sequencing depth, rarefaction of the sorted-subset datasets indicated that sequencing was incomplete. Sampling was restricted to blood, and TCR repertoires in tissues likely differ from the TCR repertoires found in blood. When several donors were compared, the shared fraction of clonotypes was 5% to 6.5% for naive CD4, 3.5% to 4% for naive CD8, more than 2% for memory CD4, and under 0.5% for memory CD8. The genetic and exposure-history diversity represented was limited by the small number of donors. Pairwise subsampling indicated that sequencing depth was expected to affect the degree of clonotype sharing among donors. Larger estimated clonotype richness was generally found for naive subsets than for memory subsets. Compared with non-shared clonotypes, clonotypes shared by all four sorted-subset donors had higher generation probabilities.

The junction carries 18 bases between V and J, which are trimmed by 6 bases and 6 bases respectively. CDR1 and CDR2 are drawn from the germline V gene: MGHDK, SYGVNS. Including the terminal cysteine and phenylalanine, the CDR3 comprises 14 residues. The entry retains the CDR3 DNA only, 42 bases that are in frame from base 1. TCR CDR3 regions were amplified from genomic DNA by multiplex PCR using the deep immunoSEQ assay. Extracted genomic DNA from each cell subset was distributed evenly across all wells of several immunoSEQ 96-well plates, and each plate was treated as a replicate. For sorted subsets, 150 to 200 ng genomic DNA, equal to 30,000 or so T cell genomes, was loaded into each replicate PCR. The purified libraries were quantified using a Qubit 3.0 fluorometer, sized with a Bioanalyzer 2100, and then quantified again using the KAPA Library Quantification kit. Every immunoSEQ 96-well plate was sequenced on a dedicated single-read 150-cycle Illumina NextSeq 550 flow cell. The source study handled its data this way. Because the immunoSEQ output included only junctional sequences and no quality scores, the filtering could not be the same as the filtering used for full-length reads. Sequences were annotated with PyIR, a Python wrapper for IgBLAST v1.9, using IMGT germline references to assign V/J genes and CDR3. Reads were removed for weak V/J assignments (E-value above 1e-6), missing CDR3, stop codons, out-of-frame junctions, or ambiguous translated residues. V3J clonotypes were defined as sequences sharing the same inferred V gene, J gene, and CDR3 amino acid sequence. To compute the percentage overlap between repertoires, the number of shared unique clonotypes was divided by the size of the smaller repertoire. RTK rarefaction, the Chao1 estimator, and Recon v2.1 estimates of unobserved clonotypes were used to assess repertoire richness. Generation probabilities for all TCRbeta clonotypes obtained by the gDNA method from a handful of donors were computed using OLGA. Here the immuneACCESS table is served through TCRdb, limited to in-frame sequences with V and J called. Missing clones are a known gap in these copies; in checked studies unresolved V genes cover under half, and the rest lacks a known reason. V and J calls and clone size come straight from that table; D and trimming were deduced from the DNA. The sample includes over a million clones, with about 80% observed a single time. Of the sample, about 0.52% is held by the ten largest clones.

Remarks on this clone: What antigen it recognizes has not been identified. Qualities for individual bases were not recorded, and no much larger clone is one base off.

Donors were healthy HIV-negative adults with no recently reported acute infections or vaccinations. Only Caucasian adults living in Nashville, Tennessee, USA were represented among the donors. CD4+ T cells were enriched by magnetic negative selection; naive cells were then positively selected on CD45RA, and the negative fraction formed the memory subset. Blood was collected by leukapheresis, and PBMCs were isolated by Ficoll-Histopaque density gradient centrifugation and then cryopreserved in liquid nitrogen vapor phase. Purity and quantity of every magnetically sorted T cell population were checked by analytical flow cytometry. Genomic DNA was isolated from every sorted fraction and measured by UV absorbance on a Nanodrop 2000c.

The source material was memory CD4+ T cells from PBMCs. This sample's cell subset or site label indicates: CD45RA-negative fraction. The chain couples TRBV25-1 to TRBJ2-7; TRBD1 could be the D gene, as 5 bases match. The clonotype originates from a man aged 18 to 30 in good health. Some clones in this sample may be carry-over from other donors' samples. CDR3 protein: CASRPTGSLSEQYF. The nucleotide sequence reads as follows: TGTGCCAGCAGACCTACAGGAAGTTTGAGCGAGCAGTACTTC.